The rows below give T cell receptor beta chains drawn from one sample of a study of blood T cells in healthy people across ages. TCRdb analysed the 5' RACE reads with MiXCR anew, one entry per CDR3 protein. This sample has some 890,000 distinct CDR3 sequences, with almost 30% found just once. These records were also assigned to another study, of T cells of mothers and their children.

Sequenced material: blood. The source of these receptors is a woman aged 40 to 49 in good health. CDR3s include the opening cysteine and the closing phenylalanine or tryptophan. The D gene is left open where the match is weak. Some rows have no size entry. The others give once, few or many, or a class for an expanded clone.

j_call: TRBJ2-3; d_call: TRBD2; clone_size: many; v_call: TRBV5-1; cdr3_aa: CASSPGTSGGDTQYF; cdr3_nt: TGCGCCAGCAGCCCCGGGACTAGCGGGGGAGATACGCAGTATTTT
j_call: TRBJ2-1; d_call: .; clone_size: once; v_call: TRBV29-1; cdr3_aa: CSVDRQGYNEQFF; cdr3_nt: TGCAGCGTTGATCGCCAGGGCTACAATGAGCAGTTCTTC
j_call: TRBJ1-2; d_call: .; clone_size: once; v_call: TRBV12-3/TRBV12-4; cdr3_aa: CAGNLFFSGRSDYGYTF; cdr3_nt: TGTGCCGGCAACCTCTTTTTTTCGGGCAGGTCCGACTATGGCTACACCTTC
j_call: TRBJ1-1; d_call: .; clone_size: .; v_call: TRBV24-1; cdr3_aa: CATSVPGSREAFF; cdr3_nt: TGTGCCACCAGTGTCCCAGGGAGTCGTGAAGCTTTCTTT
j_call: TRBJ2-3; d_call: TRBD1; clone_size: .; v_call: TRBV20-1; cdr3_aa: CSARKSTGVSADTQYF; cdr3_nt: TGCAGTGCTAGAAAGTCGACAGGGGTCTCGGCAGATACGCAGTATTTT
j_call: TRBJ2-7; d_call: .; clone_size: many; v_call: TRBV12-3/TRBV12-4; cdr3_aa: CASSPGANRYEQYF; cdr3_nt: TGTGCCAGCAGTCCAGGGGCCAATCGTTACGAGCAGTACTTC
j_call: TRBJ1-1; d_call: .; clone_size: .; v_call: TRBV5-1; cdr3_aa: CASNELTSNSEAFF; cdr3_nt: TGCGCCAGCAACGAACTGACCTCGAACTCTGAAGCTTTCTTT
j_call: TRBJ1-2; d_call: TRBD1; clone_size: .; v_call: TRBV29-1; cdr3_aa: CSVRDRGTANYGYTF; cdr3_nt: TGCAGCGTGAGGGACAGGGGGACTGCTAACTATGGCTACACCTTC
j_call: TRBJ1-1; d_call: .; clone_size: .; v_call: TRBV6-5; cdr3_aa: CASSGNPNTEAFF; cdr3_nt: TGTGCCAGCAGTGGTAACCCGAACACTGAAGCTTTCTTT
j_call: TRBJ2-3; d_call: .; clone_size: many; v_call: TRBV6-6; cdr3_aa: CASRSMGARDTQYF; cdr3_nt: TGTGCCAGCAGGTCGATGGGGGCTAGAGATACGCAGTATTTT
j_call: TRBJ1-4; d_call: .; clone_size: .; v_call: TRBV7-9; cdr3_aa: CASSLARGGANEKLFF; cdr3_nt: TGTGCCAGCAGCTTAGCGCGAGGGGGTGCTAATGAAAAACTGTTTTTT
j_call: TRBJ1-6; d_call: TRBD1; clone_size: .; v_call: TRBV5-1; cdr3_aa: CASSLVTGADSPLHF; cdr3_nt: TGCGCCAGCAGCTTGGTGACAGGGGCGGATTCACCCCTCCACTTT
j_call: TRBJ1-1; d_call: .; clone_size: few; v_call: TRBV12-3/TRBV12-4; cdr3_aa: CASTKWGETKHTEAFF; cdr3_nt: TGTGCCAGCACCAAATGGGGGGAAACTAAGCACACTGAAGCTTTCTTT
j_call: TRBJ2-7; d_call: .; clone_size: .; v_call: TRBV3-1; cdr3_aa: CASSPRLGDGYEQYF; cdr3_nt: TGTGCCAGCAGCCCCCGACTAGGTGATGGCTACGAGCAGTACTTC
j_call: TRBJ2-3; d_call: .; clone_size: .; v_call: TRBV5-8; cdr3_aa: CASSITGTGTDTQYF; cdr3_nt: TGTGCCAGCAGCATCACAGGGACGGGCACAGATACGCAGTATTTT
j_call: TRBJ2-3; d_call: TRBD2; clone_size: .; v_call: TRBV4-2; cdr3_aa: CASSQDWRGSTDTQYF; cdr3_nt: TGTGCCAGCAGCCAAGATTGGCGGGGGAGCACAGATACGCAGTATTTT